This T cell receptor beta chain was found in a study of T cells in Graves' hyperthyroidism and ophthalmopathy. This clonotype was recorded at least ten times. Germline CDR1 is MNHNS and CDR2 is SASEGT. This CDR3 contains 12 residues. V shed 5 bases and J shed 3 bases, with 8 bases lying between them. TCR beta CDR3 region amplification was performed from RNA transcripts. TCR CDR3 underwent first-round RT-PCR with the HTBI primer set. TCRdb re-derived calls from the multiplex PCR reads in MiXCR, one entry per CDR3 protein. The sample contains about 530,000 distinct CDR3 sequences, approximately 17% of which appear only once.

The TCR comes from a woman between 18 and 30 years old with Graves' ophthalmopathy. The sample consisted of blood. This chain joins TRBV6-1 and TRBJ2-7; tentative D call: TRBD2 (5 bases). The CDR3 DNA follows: TGTGCCAGCAGTCGGACTGGCTACGAGCAGTACTTC. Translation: CASSRTGYEQYF.